A single sample is the source of the 30 T cell receptor beta chains below, sequenced in a study of OX40 agonist ivuxolimab in advanced cancers. TCRdb keeps only in-frame clones here, not all; method: immunoSEQ multiplex PCR. The table shows just under 65,000 clones, with roughly nine tenths occurring only once. This specimen was CD4+ or CD8+ T cells sorted from blood, taken in a trial of the OX40 agonist ivuxolimab. The receptors stem from an adult with an advanced solid tumor such as melanoma, head and neck, liver or kidney cancer.

The chain employs TRBV5-4 and TRBJ2-3; 11 nucleotides line up with TRBD2. V lost 2 bases and J lost 11; bases outside the gene matches: 7. Germline-derived CDR1 and CDR2 are SGHNT and YYREEE (reference sequence). This CDR3 has 14 amino acids. CDR3 coding DNA: TGTGCCAGCAGCTTTAGCGGGGGGGCCGGGGAGCAGTATTTT. This encodes CASSFSGGAGEQYF. The full variable domain, with the rest looked up from reference TRBV5-4 and TRBJ2-3, is ETGVTQSPTHLIKTRGQQVTLRCSSQSGHNTVSWYQQALGQGPQFIFQYYREEENGRGNFPPRFSGLQFPNYSSELNVNALELDDSALYLCASSFSGGAGEQYFGPGTRLTVL.

V usage is TRBV28 and J usage is TRBJ1-5; D unresolved. The germline gives CDR1 MDHEN, CDR2 SYDVKM. The CDR3 runs to 17 residues. Trimming cost V 5 bases and J 1 base, with 18 bases left between them. Here the CDR3 DNA reads TGTGCCAGCAGTCCCCGGGTGAGGAACTTGAGCAATCAGCCCCAGCATTTT. Protein product: CASSPRVRNLSNQPQHF.

The chain recombines TRBV5-1 with TRBJ1-1, with D unresolved. V was pared by 4 bases and J by 3 bases, with 7 bases between. There are 12 residues in the CDR3. The germline V gene has CDR1 SGHRS and CDR2 YFSETQ. CDR3 residues: CASSGRDTEAFF. In DNA, the CDR3 is TGCGCCAGCAGCGGGAGGGACACTGAAGCTTTCTTT.

The chain couples TRBV9 to TRBJ1-3; tentative D call: TRBD1 (5 bases). Germline CDR1 SGDLS, CDR2 YYNGEE. Trimming removed 5 bases from V and 0 bases from J, with 12 bases in between. CDR3 length: 15 amino acids. The CDR3 DNA sequence: TGTGCCAGCAGATTGGGGCCCAACTCTGGAAACACCATATATTTT. Protein sequence: CASRLGPNSGNTIYF.

The chain couples TRBV7-3 to TRBJ1-1, with a tentative D call TRBD1 (5 bases). The CDR3 spans 14 residues. The germline V and J ends were trimmed by 4 bases and 1 base, with 10 bases remaining between them. Per germline, CDR1 SGHTA and CDR2 FQGTGA. The CDR3 spells CASSWGGRNTEAFF. The CDR3 DNA reads as TGTGCCAGCAGCTGGGGGGGTAGGAACACTGAAGCTTTCTTT. The whole variable domain, filled in from reference TRBV7-3 and TRBJ1-1, reads GAGVSQTPSNKVTEKGKYVELRCDPISGHTALYWYRQSLGQGPEFLIYFQGTGAADDSGLPNDRFFAVRPEGSVSTLKIQRTERGDSAVYLCASSWGGRNTEAFFGQGTRLTVV.

The chain links TRBV28 to TRBJ1-1, with D uncertain. Germline loops: CDR1 MDHEN, CDR2 SYDVKM. CDR3 length equals 14 residues. Trimming took 2 bases from V and 6 from J, leaving 13 bases between them. CDR3 DNA sequence: TGTGCCAGCAGTTTAAGGGAAGCGGAGGCTGAAGCTTTCTTT. Translation gives CASSLREAEAEAFF. Drawing the rest from reference TRBV28 and TRBJ1-1, the complete variable domain is DVKVTQSSRYLVKRTGEKVFLECVQDMDHENMFWYRQDPGLGLRLIYFSYDVKMKEKGDIPEGYSVSREKKERFSLILESASTNQTSMYLCASSLREAEAEAFFGQGTRLTVV.

The CDR3 DNA is TGTGCCAGCAGCGACTTAGGGGGCGGAGCGTACCAAGAGACCCAGTACTTC. Protein sequence: CASSDLGGGAYQETQYF. The rearrangement uses TRBV28 and TRBJ2-5, with 7 bases fitting TRBD1. CDR1 and CDR2 from the germline V gene are MDHEN and SYDVKM. J was trimmed by 0 bases and V by 6 bases; bases with no gene match: 13. This CDR3 has 17 residues.

V and J are TRBV7-9 and TRBJ2-2; D is unresolved. V dropped 0 bases and J dropped 3 bases, with 8 bases sitting between them. The germline V gene encodes CDR1 SEHNR and CDR2 FQNEAQ (reference sequence). The CDR3 contains 15 residues. The chain's CDR3 is CASSLAGIDTGELFF. The DNA of the CDR3 is TGTGCCAGCAGCTTAGCAGGGATCGACACCGGGGAGCTGTTTTTT.

The genes are TRBV5-6 and TRBJ2-7, with TRBD1 as a possible D gene (6 bases). CDR3 length: 15 residues. The germline CDR1 and CDR2 sequences are SGHDT and YYEEEE. V lost 1 base and J lost 2, with 13 bases in between. CDR3 sequence (DNA): TGTGCCAGCAGCTTGTTGGGGGCAGGGGCCTACGAGCAGTACTTC. Its translation is CASSLLGAGAYEQYF.

The V gene is TRBV18, the J gene TRBJ2-5; D could derive from TRBD1 or TRBD2 (7 bases each). The CDR3 sequence is 17 residues long. With 3 bases removed from V and 0 bases from J, the gap between germline ends came to 17 bases. Germline-derived CDR1 and CDR2 are KGHSH and LQKENI. This CDR3 reads CASSPTTGEGYQETQYF. Written as DNA, the CDR3 is TGTGCCAGCTCACCCACCACAGGGGAGGGGTACCAAGAGACCCAGTACTTC.

The chain joins TRBV5-1 to TRBJ2-1; TRBD2 agrees at 8 bases. Trimming took 1 base from V and 7 from J; bases not matched to a gene: 7. The CDR3 contains 15 residues. Germline V gene data show CDR1 as SGHRS and CDR2 as YFSETQ. CDR3 sequence: CASSLIPSGGNEQFF. As DNA, the CDR3 is TGCGCCAGCAGCTTGATCCCCAGCGGGGGAAATGAGCAGTTCTTC.

This clone was seen only once. CDR3 DNA sequence: TGTGCCAGCAGCTTAGGAACAGGCGGTAGCTATGGCTACACCTTC. Amino acids: CASSLGTGGSYGYTF. The rearrangement uses TRBV11-2 and TRBJ1-2, with D perhaps TRBD1 (5 bases). V was shortened by 1 base and J by 4 bases, with 13 bases between the two germline ends. Germline-derived CDR1 and CDR2 are SGHAT and FQNNGV. The CDR3 consists of 15 residues.

Concerning this clone: One junction end does not reproduce the germline sequence, and a read error may be involved. The rearrangement uses TRBV5-1 and TRBJ2-1; 12 bases fit TRBD2. Germline loops: CDR1 SGHRS, CDR2 YFSETQ. The CDR3 length is 12 residues. As DNA, the CDR3 is TGCGCCAGCAGCCCCACTAGCGGGGGGTCGATCTTC. It codes for CASSPTSGGSIF. Full variable domain (remainder filled in from reference TRBV5-1 and TRBJ2-1): KAGVTQTPRYLIKTRGQQVTLSCSPISGHRSVSWYQQTPGQGLQFLFEYFSETQRNKGNFPGRFSGRQFSNSRSEMNVSTLELGDSALYLCASSPTSGGSIFGPGTRLTVL.

The CDR3 protein is CASSLVAVQGTGELFF. DNA for the CDR3: TGCGCCAGCAGCTTGGTTGCAGTACAGGGCACCGGGGAGCTGTTTTTT. The V gene is TRBV5-1, the J gene TRBJ2-2, with a possible D match to TRBD1 (6 bases). Trimming pared 0 bases from V and 4 bases from J, leaving 13 bases between. CDR3 length: 16 residues. Germline-derived CDR1 and CDR2 are SGHRS and YFSETQ. Based on the CDR3 plus reference TRBV5-1 and TRBJ2-2, the full variable domain is KAGVTQTPRYLIKTRGQQVTLSCSPISGHRSVSWYQQTPGQGLQFLFEYFSETQRNKGNFPGRFSGRQFSNSRSEMNVSTLELGDSALYLCASSLVAVQGTGELFFGEGSRLTVL.

The J gene is TRBJ2-7, the V gene TRBV19; TRBD2 agrees at 12 bases. CDR3 length equals 14 residues. In germline, CDR1 is LNHDA, CDR2 SQIVND (reference sequence). V lost 6 bases and J lost 6; bases outside the gene matches: 6. The CDR3 loop is CASRTTSGRREQYF. CDR3 coding DNA: TGTGCCAGTAGGACGACTAGCGGGAGACGCGAGCAGTACTTC. Filled out from reference TRBV19 and TRBJ2-7, the complete variable domain reads DGGITQSPKYLFRKEGQNVTLSCEQNLNHDAMYWYRQDPGQGLRLIYYSQIVNDFQKGDIAEGYSVSREKKESFPLTVTSAQKNPTAFYLCASRTTSGRREQYFGPGTRLTVT.

The V call is TRBV18, the J call TRBJ2-7; 9 bases are shared with TRBD1. Germline CDR1 KGHSH, CDR2 LQKENI. There are 16 residues in the CDR3. V dropped 3 bases and J dropped 4; count of bases not matched to a gene: 10. Here the CDR3 reads CASSPTRGTGRYEQYF. CDR3 in DNA: TGTGCCAGCTCACCCACCCGTGGGACAGGGAGGTACGAGCAGTACTTC. The full variable domain, with the rest looked up from reference TRBV18 and TRBJ2-7, is NAGVMQNPRHLVRRRGQEARLRCSPMKGHSHVYWYRQLPEEGLKFMVYLQKENIIDESGMPKERFSAEFPKEGPSILRIQQVVRGDSAAYFCASSPTRGTGRYEQYFGPGTRLTVT.

This clone was seen just once. The genes are TRBV10-3 and TRBJ2-3, with 9 bases fitting TRBD2. V shed 6 bases, J shed 2 bases, and the junction held 3 bases outside the gene matches. CDR3 length equals 14 residues. Per the germline V gene, CDR1 is ENHRY and CDR2 is SYGVKD. The CDR3 loop reads CAIRTSGSTDTQYF. CDR3 coding DNA: TGTGCCATCAGGACTAGCGGTTCCACAGATACGCAGTATTTT.

The chain joins TRBV2 to TRBJ2-7; D gene unclear. The CDR3 is 11 residues long. Trimming left V 2 bases short and J 6 bases short, with 5 bases between. Germline assignment: CDR1 SNHLY and CDR2 FYNNEI. This CDR3 reads CASSERGEQYF. For the CDR3, the DNA is TGTGCCAGCAGTGAACGCGGCGAGCAGTACTTC.

The chain carries TRBV4-1 and TRBJ2-1; 12 positions agree with TRBD2. Trimming cost V 4 bases and J 7 bases; bases outside gene matches: 8. Per germline, CDR1 MGHRA and CDR2 YSYEKL. This CDR3 contains 16 residues. The CDR3 is CASSPTPLAGGNEQFF. CDR3 nucleotide sequence: TGCGCCAGCAGCCCGACCCCCCTAGCGGGAGGGAATGAGCAGTTCTTC.

This sequence joins TRBV5-4 and TRBJ1-3; 7 positions agree with TRBD1. Germline V gene lookup returns CDR1 SGHNT and CDR2 YYREEE (reference sequence). CDR3 size: 14 residues. The junction had 1 base not matched to a gene; V was cut back by 2 bases and J by 2 bases. CDR3 nucleotide sequence: TGTGCCAGCAGCTTTGGGACAGCTGGAAACACCATATATTTT. Its translation is CASSFGTAGNTIYF.

This chain connects TRBV6-4 to TRBJ2-6; TRBD2 aligns across 8 bases. The CDR3 contains 15 residues. V lost 6 bases, J lost 2 bases, and 3 bases stayed unmatched. Looked up from germline, CDR1 is MRHNA and CDR2 is SNTAGT. CDR3 amino acids: CASSGRVPGANVLTF. CDR3 nucleotide sequence: TGTGCCAGCAGCGGGAGGGTTCCTGGGGCCAACGTCCTGACTTTC.

The chain has TRBV10-1 and TRBJ2-5, with TRBD1 identical over 8 bases. This CDR3 is 14 amino acids long. J lost 4 bases, V lost 5 bases, and 6 bases had no gene match. Per germline, CDR1 WNHNN and CDR2 SYGVQD (reference sequence). CDR3 in amino acids: CASSNGQGRETQYF. The CDR3 bases are TGCGCCAGCAGTAATGGACAGGGTCGAGAGACCCAGTACTTC.

This clone was observed once. The genes are TRBV20-1 and TRBJ2-3; TRBD1 matches at 8 bases. In germline, CDR1 is DFQATT, CDR2 SNEGSKA (reference sequence). Trimming cost V 2 bases and J 9 bases; bases outside gene matches: 1. This CDR3 has 11 residues. CDR3 residues: CSARRTGTQYF. Written as DNA, the CDR3 is TGCAGTGCTAGAAGGACAGGGACGCAGTATTTT.

V usage is TRBV11-1 and J usage is TRBJ1-3; 7 bases fit TRBD1. The DNA end favors TRBJ2-2, so the J call may be wrong. There are 15 residues in the CDR3. The germline CDR1 and CDR2 sequences are SGHAT and FQDESV (reference sequence). CDR3 bases: TGTGCCAGCAGCTGGACAGGAACGAACACCGGGGAGCTGTTTTTT. The encoded protein is CASSWTGTNTGELFF.

This chain links TRBV4-1 with TRBJ2-7; 13 bases are shared with TRBD2. Trimming removed 1 base from V and 5 bases from J; junction bases left unmatched: 8. This CDR3 has 17 residues. Germline values: CDR1 MGHRA, CDR2 YSYEKL. The CDR3 is CASSQGLAGGRGDEQYF. DNA for the CDR3: TGCGCCAGCAGCCAAGGACTAGCGGGGGGCCGGGGTGACGAGCAGTACTTC.

This clone has more than one count but fewer than ten. This rearrangement joins TRBV7-9 to TRBJ2-5; D possibly matches TRBD1 or TRBD2 (5 bases each). This CDR3 is 13 amino acids long. CDR1 is SEHNR and CDR2 is FQNEAQ in the germline V gene (reference sequence). V lost 8 bases to trimming and J lost 4 bases, with 14 bases between them. CDR3 region: CASSRWGRETQYF. The DNA of the CDR3 is TGTGCCAGCTCACGGTGGGGGAGAGAGACCCAGTACTTC.

The V gene is TRBV6-1, the J gene TRBJ2-5; D might be TRBD1 (5 bases). Trimming took off 7 bases at V and 3 bases at J, with 15 bases between the two ends. The germline V gene encodes CDR1 MNHNS and CDR2 SASEGT. The CDR3 sequence is 14 residues long. This chain's CDR3 is CASIKGRAEETQYF. The CDR3 DNA sequence: TGTGCCAGCATTAAGGGCAGGGCAGAAGAGACCCAGTACTTC.

V is TRBV18 and J is TRBJ1-4; D unclear. The CDR3 consists of 14 residues. V was cut by 0 bases and J by 8 bases, with 10 bases left in between. CDR1 is KGHSH and CDR2 is LQKENI in the germline V gene. CDR3 in DNA: TGTGCCAGCTCACCACCCGAGGGAGTCGAAAAACTGTTTTTT. Translated, it gives CASSPPEGVEKLFF.

The rearrangement uses TRBV19 and TRBJ2-1; the D gene could be TRBD1 or TRBD2 (5 bases each). The V end lost 8 bases, the J end lost 9 bases, and 20 bases lay between the germline ends. There are 14 residues in the CDR3. Germline V lookup: CDR1 LNHDA, CDR2 SQIVND (reference sequence). The CDR3 protein is CASVHPGVRGEQFF. The CDR3 DNA follows: TGTGCCAGTGTACACCCCGGGGTTAGGGGTGAGCAGTTCTTC. The full variable domain, completed using reference TRBV19 and TRBJ2-1, is DGGITQSPKYLFRKEGQNVTLSCEQNLNHDAMYWYRQDPGQGLRLIYYSQIVNDFQKGDIAEGYSVSREKKESFPLTVTSAQKNPTAFYLCASVHPGVRGEQFFGPGTRLTVL.

The gene calls are TRBV29-1 and TRBJ2-1; D gene uncertain. Trimming pared 5 bases from V and 3 bases from J, leaving 17 bases between. The CDR3 sequence is 15 residues long. The V gene's germline CDR1 is SQVTM and CDR2 ANQGSEA. The CDR3 loop reads CSVPSGRFLYNEQFF. The CDR3 DNA follows: TGCAGCGTTCCTTCAGGACGGTTCCTCTACAATGAGCAGTTCTTC.